The TCR beta chain described here comes from a study of response to subunit inactivated influenza vaccine. This clonotype was detected many times. The antigen is unknown. Germline lookup yields CDR1 SGHRS and CDR2 YFSETQ. The CDR3 is 14 amino acids. Trimming shortened V by 3 bases and J by 13 bases, and 19 bases separated the two germline ends. TCRdb passed the RT-PCR reads through MiXCR, listing each CDR3 protein once. Among around 540,000 distinct CDR3 sequences listed, roughly 10% were seen once. Regarding the study as a whole: Each seasonal influenza vaccination recruits few new T cells, the authors suggested.

The sequencing here drew on PBMCs from blood, taken on the day of vaccination. The TCR was taken from a man aged 50 or older who received an inactivated influenza vaccine. V usage is TRBV5-1 and J usage is TRBJ2-2; tentative D call: TRBD1 (6 bases). CDR3: CASSSGTTPPVLFF. CDR3 coding DNA: TGCGCCAGCAGCTCCGGGACAACCCCTCCGGTGCTGTTTTTT.